This T cell receptor (beta chain) was found in a study of shared clonotypes between healthy human individuals. Regarding the study as a whole: Generation of non-shared clonotypes was less probable than generation of clonotypes shared by all four donors. Represented diversity (both genetic and exposure-history) was limited by the small number of donors.

Concerning this clone itself: Its antigen is still unknown.

When replicate PCRs were run on sorted subsets, they used 200 to 250 ng DNA, 28,000 or so T cell genomes. In the authors' workflow: Without quality scores, immunoSEQ junctional reads could not be filtered like full-length reads. Some clones are missing from TCRdb's copy, which holds only in-frame ones; the method was immunoSEQ multiplex PCR. V, J and clone size are taken as reported in that table, and D and trimming were inferred from the DNA itself. Here the sample spans over a million clones, roughly 96% being singletons. What was sequenced was naive CD4+ T cells sorted from blood. This sample's subset: CD45RA+ positively selected. The sequence came from a man aged 25-45 years in good health.

The CDR3: CASRHSNTEAFF. Written as DNA, the CDR3 is TGTGCCAGCAGGCACAGTAACACTGAAGCTTTCTTT. The rearrangement joins TRBV7-8 to TRBJ1-1; no firm D call. Per germline, CDR1 SGHVS and CDR2 FQNEAQ. Trimming shortened V by 6 bases and J by 2 bases, and 7 bases separated the two germline ends. This CDR3 comprises 12 residues.